This T cell receptor beta chain was captured by sequencing in a study of OX40 agonist ivuxolimab in advanced cancers. The wider study: Dosing consisted of intravenous ivuxolimab at 0.01 to 10 mg/kg every 2 weeks. A mean age of approximately 60 years, range about 20 to 79, was recorded, and 70% to 85% were male. Of the patients, three showed partial responses, one with hepatocellular carcinoma and two with cutaneous melanoma. Broader study findings: Normalized T-cell clonal expansion was also low in a subset of nonresponders.

This CDR3 spans 16 amino acids. The V gene end was trimmed by 4 bases and the J gene end by 6 bases; junction bases not matched to a gene: 6. Germline assignment: CDR1 SGHAT and CDR2 FQNNGV. The repertoire was sequenced with immunoSEQ multiplex PCR; TCRdb's copy has only in-frame clones and lacks some. The repertoire holds 65,000 to 100,000 clones, with about 90% as singletons. In the case of this clone: Its antigen is unknown.

The V and J genes are TRBV11-2 and TRBJ2-5, with 15 positions matching TRBD2. The sequenced sample was CD4+ or CD8+ T cells sorted from blood, obtained in a trial of the OX40 agonist ivuxolimab. This sequence was found in an adult with an advanced solid tumor such as melanoma, head and neck, liver or kidney cancer. DNA for the CDR3: TGTGCCAGCAGCTCTCGGACTAGCGGGGGGGCAAAGACCCAGTACTTC. Encoded protein: CASSSRTSGGAKTQYF.